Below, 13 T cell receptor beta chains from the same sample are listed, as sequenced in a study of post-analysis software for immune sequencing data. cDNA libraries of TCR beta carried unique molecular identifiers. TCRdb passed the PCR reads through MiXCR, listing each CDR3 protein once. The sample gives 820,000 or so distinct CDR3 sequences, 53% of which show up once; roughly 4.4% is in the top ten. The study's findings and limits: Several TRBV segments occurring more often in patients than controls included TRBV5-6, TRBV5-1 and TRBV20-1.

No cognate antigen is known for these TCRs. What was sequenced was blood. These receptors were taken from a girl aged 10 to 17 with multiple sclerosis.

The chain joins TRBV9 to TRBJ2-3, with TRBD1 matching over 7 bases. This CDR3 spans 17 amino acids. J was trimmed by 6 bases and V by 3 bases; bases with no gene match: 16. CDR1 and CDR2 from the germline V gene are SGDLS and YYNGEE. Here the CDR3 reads CASSGRDSTFPEDTQYF. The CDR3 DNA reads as TGTGCCAGCAGCGGCCGGGACAGCACCTTCCCTGAGGATACGCAGTATTTT. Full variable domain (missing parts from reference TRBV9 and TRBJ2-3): DSGVTQTPKHLITATGQRVTLRCSPRSGDLSVYWYQQSLDQGLQFLIQYYNGEERAKGNILERFSAQQFPDLHSELNLSSLELGDSALYFCASSGRDSTFPEDTQYFGPGTRLTVL.

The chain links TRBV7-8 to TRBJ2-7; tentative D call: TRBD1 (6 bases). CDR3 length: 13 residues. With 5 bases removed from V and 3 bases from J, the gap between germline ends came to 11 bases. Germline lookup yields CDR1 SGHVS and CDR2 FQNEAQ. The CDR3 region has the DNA TGTGCCAGCAGCGACCTAGGGGGCTACGAGCAGTACTTC. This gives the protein CASSDLGGYEQYF.

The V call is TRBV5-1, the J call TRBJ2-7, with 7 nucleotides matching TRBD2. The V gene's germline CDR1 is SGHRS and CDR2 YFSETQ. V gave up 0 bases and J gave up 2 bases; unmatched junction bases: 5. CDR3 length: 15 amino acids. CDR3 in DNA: TGCGCCAGCAGCTTGGGGGTAGCGGGTCCCTACGAGCAGTACTTC. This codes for CASSLGVAGPYEQYF.

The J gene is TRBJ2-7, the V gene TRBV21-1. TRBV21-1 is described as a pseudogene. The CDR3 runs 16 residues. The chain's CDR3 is CASTHDFSGTSYEQYF. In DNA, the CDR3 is TGTGCCAGCACCCATGACTTCAGCGGGACCTCCTACGAGCAGTACTTC.

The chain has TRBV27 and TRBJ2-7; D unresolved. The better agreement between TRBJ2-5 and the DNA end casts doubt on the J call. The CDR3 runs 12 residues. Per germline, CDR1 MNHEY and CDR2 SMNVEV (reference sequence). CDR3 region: CASDGNRETQYF. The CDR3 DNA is TGTGCCAGCGATGGCAATCGGGAGACCCAGTACTTC.

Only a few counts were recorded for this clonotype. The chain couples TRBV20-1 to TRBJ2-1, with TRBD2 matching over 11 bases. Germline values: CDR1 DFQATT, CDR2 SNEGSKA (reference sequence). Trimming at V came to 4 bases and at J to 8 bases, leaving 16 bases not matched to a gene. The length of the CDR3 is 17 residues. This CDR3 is CSATTTGSGGAFDEQFF. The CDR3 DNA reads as TGCAGTGCTACAACTACGGGTAGCGGGGGGGCCTTTGATGAGCAGTTCTTC.

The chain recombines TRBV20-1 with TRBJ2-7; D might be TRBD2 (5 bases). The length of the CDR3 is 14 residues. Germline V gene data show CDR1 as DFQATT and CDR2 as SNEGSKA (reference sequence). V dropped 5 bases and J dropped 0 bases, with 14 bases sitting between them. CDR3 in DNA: TGCAGTGCTTCCTCGGACTCCAACTCCTACGAGCAGTACTTC. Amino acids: CSASSDSNSYEQYF.

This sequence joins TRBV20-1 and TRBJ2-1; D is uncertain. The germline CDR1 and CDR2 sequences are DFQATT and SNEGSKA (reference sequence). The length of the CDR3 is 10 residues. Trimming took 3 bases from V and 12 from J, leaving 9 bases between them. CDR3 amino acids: CSASGVVQFF. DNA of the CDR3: TGCAGTGCTAGTGGGGTTGTGCAGTTCTTC.

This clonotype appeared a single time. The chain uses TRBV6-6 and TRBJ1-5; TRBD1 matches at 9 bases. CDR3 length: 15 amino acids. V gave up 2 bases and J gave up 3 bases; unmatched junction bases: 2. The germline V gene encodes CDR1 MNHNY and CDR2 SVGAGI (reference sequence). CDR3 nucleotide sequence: TGTGCCAGCAGTTACAGGGACAGGGACAATCAGCCCCAGCATTTT. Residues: CASSYRDRDNQPQHF.

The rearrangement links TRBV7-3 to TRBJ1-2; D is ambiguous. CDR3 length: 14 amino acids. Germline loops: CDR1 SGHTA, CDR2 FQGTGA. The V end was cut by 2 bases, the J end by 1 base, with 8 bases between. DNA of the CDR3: TGTGCCAGCAGCTTATACTTAAGTAACTATGGCTACACCTTC. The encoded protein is CASSLYLSNYGYTF. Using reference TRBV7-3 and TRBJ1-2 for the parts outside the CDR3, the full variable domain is GAGVSQTPSNKVTEKGKYVELRCDPISGHTALYWYRQSLGQGPEFLIYFQGTGAADDSGLPNDRFFAVRPEGSVSTLKIQRTERGDSAVYLCASSLYLSNYGYTFGSGTRLTVV.

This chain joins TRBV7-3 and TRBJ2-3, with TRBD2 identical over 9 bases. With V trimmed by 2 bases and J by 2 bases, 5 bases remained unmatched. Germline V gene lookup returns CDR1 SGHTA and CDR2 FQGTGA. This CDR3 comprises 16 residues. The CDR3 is CASSLGTSSHTDTQYF. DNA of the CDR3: TGTGCCAGCAGCTTAGGGACTAGCAGCCACACAGATACGCAGTATTTT.

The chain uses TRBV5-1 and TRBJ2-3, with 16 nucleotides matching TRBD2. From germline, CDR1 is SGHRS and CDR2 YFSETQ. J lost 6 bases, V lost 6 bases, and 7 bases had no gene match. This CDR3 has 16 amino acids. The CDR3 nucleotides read TGCGCCAGCACGCCGGGACTAGCGGGAGGGAGGGATACGCAGTATTTT. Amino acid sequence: CASTPGLAGGRDTQYF.

The CDR3: CSARLLGGLSTYGYTF. For the CDR3, the DNA is TGCAGTGCTAGACTCCTAGGGGGCTTGTCTACCTATGGCTACACCTTC. The chain carries TRBV20-1 and TRBJ1-2; TRBD1 matches at 7 bases. The V segment lost 2 bases and the J segment 4 bases; nucleotides outside the gene matches: 13. Germline V lookup: CDR1 DFQATT, CDR2 SNEGSKA (reference sequence). CDR3 size: 16 residues.